The entry that follows covers one T cell receptor beta chain sequence. A read error may produce the germline difference seen at one junction end. The data derive from a study of T cell changes during pregnancy in multiple sclerosis. This CDR3 is 15 amino acids long. Per the germline V gene, CDR1 is SGDLS and CDR2 is YYNGEE. Sequencing used immunoSEQ multiplex PCR; TCRdb keeps in-frame clones, though not all of them. The sample carries 55,000 to 65,000 clones, 93% recorded once. The rearrangement links TRBV9 to TRBJ2-5; D might be TRBD2 (5 bases). The sequencing used peripheral blood, collected after pregnancy. This sequence was found in a female donor with multiple sclerosis, enrolled in a pregnancy study. DNA of the CDR3: TGTGCCAGCAGCTTAGGAGAGGGTACCCAAGTGACCCAGTACTTC. It is translated as CASSLGEGTQVTQYF.